This T cell receptor beta chain was sequenced for a study of circulating CD8 cells and anti-PD-1 response in melanoma. This clonotype is termed medium-sized. Live CD3+CD8+TCRalphabeta+ cells were sorted into four subsets by PD-1 and/or TIGIT. CDR1 LNHDA and CDR2 SQIVND come from the germline V gene (reference sequence). This CDR3 region has 12 residues. With 3 bases removed from V and 7 bases from J, the gap between germline ends came to 7 bases. TCR libraries were prepared from about 15 ng of total RNA with the QIAseq Immune Repertoire TCR panel. Via MiXCR, TCRdb re-called the reads, giving one row per CDR3 protein. The sample lists about 750 distinct CDR3 sequences; roughly 7.1% were seen once.

This specimen was CD8+ T cells from PBMCs, taken at baseline or after one month of anti-PD-1 therapy (not recorded which). The rearrangement links TRBV19 to TRBJ2-1; D may be TRBD2 (5 bases). This TCR was recovered from a human donor with melanoma. The CDR3 nucleotides read TGTGCCAGTAGTATCGGAGGAAATGAGCAGTTCTTC. Translated, it gives CASSIGGNEQFF.